The 8 T cell receptor beta chains presented below share a single source sample, sequenced in a study of blood T cell repertoires in COVID-19. Clones were read by immunoSEQ multiplex PCR, and TCRdb kept only the in-frame ones, dropping some. The table has more than 100,000 clones, roughly 87% seen once. The sequenced sample was peripheral blood. These receptors were taken from a man aged 80 or over with acute or convalescent COVID-19.

CDR3 sequence reads: CASSPGAGGDEKLFF. The DNA for the CDR3 is TGCGCCAGCAGCCCCGGGGCCGGGGGGGATGAAAAACTGTTTTTT. The rearrangement uses TRBV5-1 and TRBJ1-4; tentatively, D is TRBD1 (5 bases). This CDR3 is 15 amino acids long. V was shortened by 4 bases and J by 6 bases, with 16 bases between the two germline ends. The V gene's germline CDR1 is SGHRS and CDR2 YFSETQ.

The chain uses TRBV27 and TRBJ2-5; 7 positions agree with TRBD2. Germline V gene data show CDR1 as MNHEY and CDR2 as SMNVEV (reference sequence). Trimming took 6 bases from V and 2 from J; bases not matched to a gene: 12. The CDR3 covers 16 residues. The DNA of the CDR3 is TGTGCCAGCAGGGCTTGGGGCGCGGGAGAGCAAGAGACCCAGTACTTC. Its protein product is CASRAWGAGEQETQYF.

This chain connects TRBV5-1 to TRBJ2-3; D remains ambiguous. The ends were cut back, 4 bases at V and 2 bases at J, with 17 bases in the middle. Germline V gene lookup returns CDR1 SGHRS and CDR2 YFSETQ. The CDR3 contains 16 residues. The CDR3, as DNA: TGCGCCAGCAGCGCCGACGCGAGCGCGATCACAGATACGCAGTATTTT. Translating it yields CASSADASAITDTQYF.

Only one count was recorded for this clone. The J gene is TRBJ1-2, the V gene TRBV9; D not resolved. V was cut by 3 bases and J by 0 bases, with 15 bases left in between. Germline assignment: CDR1 SGDLS and CDR2 YYNGEE. CDR3 size: 16 residues. The CDR3 loop is CASSAGGKQANYGYTF. The CDR3 DNA follows: TGTGCCAGCAGCGCAGGAGGAAAGCAAGCTAACTATGGCTACACCTTC.

V usage is TRBV5-1 and J usage is TRBJ1-2, with 12 bases aligning to TRBD1. The CDR3 runs 14 residues. The trim removed 3 bases at V and 6 bases at J, leaving 3 bases unmatched. CDR1 and CDR2 (germline): SGHRS, YFSETQ. CDR3 DNA sequence: TGCGCCAGCAGCTCGGGACAGGGGGCGGATGGCTACACCTTC. It encodes CASSSGQGADGYTF.

The genes are TRBV2 and TRBJ1-5; 7 bases agree with TRBD1. The CDR3 covers 15 residues. Germline CDR1 is SNHLY and CDR2 is FYNNEI. V dropped 4 bases and J dropped 4; count of bases not matched to a gene: 7. The CDR3 loop reads CASSGEDRPNQPQHF. The CDR3 DNA reads as TGTGCCAGCAGTGGGGAGGACAGGCCGAATCAGCCCCAGCATTTT.

The chain couples TRBV19 to TRBJ1-2, with D perhaps matching TRBD1 (6 bases). Germline loops: CDR1 LNHDA, CDR2 SQIVND (reference sequence). The CDR3 runs 12 residues. V was pared by 4 bases and J by 7 bases, with 10 bases between. The CDR3 sequence: CASSTGVFGYTF. The CDR3 DNA reads TGTGCCAGTAGTACAGGGGTTTTTGGCTACACCTTC. The full variable domain, rest sourced from reference TRBV19 and TRBJ1-2, is DGGITQSPKYLFRKEGQNVTLSCEQNLNHDAMYWYRQDPGQGLRLIYYSQIVNDFQKGDIAEGYSVSREKKESFPLTVTSAQKNPTAFYLCASSTGVFGYTFGSGTRLTVV.

The V and J genes are TRBV9 and TRBJ1-5; D possibly corresponds to TRBD1 (5 bases). Trimming pared 1 base from V and 0 bases from J, leaving 17 bases between. The germline V gene has CDR1 SGDLS and CDR2 YYNGEE. This CDR3 is built from 18 residues. For the CDR3, the DNA is TGTGCCAGCAGCGTAATCAGGGATTTCGGGTATAGCAATCAGCCCCAGCATTTT. It codes for CASSVIRDFGYSNQPQHF.